This T cell receptor (beta chain) was documented in a study of shared T cell receptors in the human thymus (dated by TCRdb to the early 2020s). With regard to the full study: The study examined how self-reactive, shared T-cell receptor alpha chains are generated in the human thymus.

The receptor library was made with the immunoSEQ multiplex PCR assay. TCRdb took over this immuneACCESS table, retaining in-frame rearrangements with V and J assigned. Such tables are incomplete; in checked studies, under half of the missing clones stem from an unresolved V gene, and the remainder is unexplained. The sample yields some 700,000 clones; more than 75% were counted once. Of the sample, around 0.0099% falls within the top ten clones. Regarding this clone: Its recognized antigen is unknown. No base quality values were provided; no much bigger clone lies one nucleotide off.

V lost 6 bases and J lost 4 bases, and the count of bases not matched to a germline gene is 10. Looking up the germline V gene yields CDR1 SNHLY and CDR2 FYNNEI. The CDR3 covers 16 residues, taking in both the cysteine and the phenylalanine. The CDR3 DNA has 48 bases and is translated from base 1. This sample was shared with a second study, whose subject was human thymus T cells. The second investigation adds: Donors were immunologically healthy infants undergoing open corrective cardiac surgery for congenital heart defects in Finland. Thymus tissue was obtained as surgical resects removed during corrective cardiac surgery. Usage of V and J gene segments appeared to be biased in both the thymic and the peripheral blood repertoires. The related research found that thymic TCR repertoires overlapped highly between unrelated individuals. The study characterized TCR alpha and beta repertoires from under 10 infant thymus samples and four related peripheral blood samples. Donor ages ranging from 7 to 244 days were recorded, and several male and two female infants were included in the cohort. Thymocytes were released mechanically from tissue and stored at -70 °C as pellets of roughly 9-32 million cells. Genomic DNA was extracted from frozen cell pellets with a QIAsymphony instrument. The immunoSEQ multiplex PCR assay was used to amplify the TCRB and TCRAD loci from a standardized quantity of quality-controlled genomic DNA. Amplicons spanned the V(D)J region at a length sufficient to cover the CDR3 and identify V and J genes. Through the commercial immunoSEQ service, the amplicons were sequenced on an Illumina platform. Primer bias and sequencing errors were corrected as previously described, and TCRAD and TCRB were defined on the basis of the IMGT database. immunoSEQ Analyzer 3.0 and VDJTools were used for repertoire analysis, which covered basic statistics, V/J segment usage, diversity estimates, rarefaction and pairwise overlap. Diversity was estimated using the Chao1, ChaoE, Efron-Thisted, Shannon and inverse Simpson indices, and was also estimated on datasets down-sampled to the size of the smallest sample. Repertoire overlap was assessed by strict matching of CDR3 nucleotide sequence, V gene and J gene, and clustering was done by Jaccard-based multidimensional scaling. On average, approximately 790,000 unique TCRB clonotypes were obtained from thymus samples, compared with 65,000 to 90,000 from blood samples.

The V and J segments used are TRBV2 and TRBJ1-5, with TRBD1 identical over 9 junction bases. This sequence was found in a boy younger than two with a congenital heart defect. Donor details come from another sample of the same person, matched by shared clones. What was sequenced was thymocytes. The CDR3 reads CASSASTGTGNQPQHF. The DNA sequence is given as TGTGCCAGCAGCGCATCTACCGGGACAGGGAATCAGCCCCAGCATTTT.